A selection of T cell receptor beta chains follows, all from one sample in a study of T cells in Graves' hyperthyroidism and ophthalmopathy. TCRdb reprocessed the multiplex PCR reads with MiXCR, giving one entry per CDR3 protein. Counted here are around 300,000 distinct CDR3 sequences, about 14% occurring once; the ten biggest clones make up just under 25%. Sequenced input: blood. These TCRs come from a woman aged 25 to 39 with Graves' hyperthyroidism. The conserved cysteine and the conserved F or W are not part of the CDR3 here. Clone size is stated in some rows and not others, as once, few, many or a class when expanded.

v_gene,j_gene,abundance,len,CDR3aa
TRBV6-1,TRBJ2-1,.,13,AVGTETSSYNEQF
TRBV12-3/TRBV12-4,TRBJ1-2,many,11,ASSLTANYGYT
TRBV3-1,TRBJ1-3,.,12,ASSRGGTGNTIY
TRBV12-3/TRBV12-4,TRBJ2-1,few,13,ASSTGTATYNEQF
TRBV5-1,TRBJ2-7,many,12,ASSASGIAYEQY
TRBV20-1,TRBJ1-6,many,12,SARDDSYNSPLH
TRBV20-1,TRBJ2-2,many,10,SAKAGPGELF
TRBV18,TRBJ1-5,.,14,ASSPDRGLGNQPQH
TRBV28,TRBJ1-4,many,12,ASSLGREYEKLF
TRBV19,TRBJ1-1,.,13,ASMGKGVGLVEAF
TRBV20-1,TRBJ2-7,once,13,SARDLGTGGARQY
TRBV2,TRBJ2-2,many,15,ASSEARLAGVTGELF
TRBV28,TRBJ1-5,many,10,ASYQGDQPQH
TRBV28,TRBJ1-5,many,13,ASSFRQGWGQPQH
TRBV7-6,TRBJ2-5,many,11,ASSLGGEQTQY
TRBV29-1,TRBJ1-1,many,12,SVAAGGMNTEAF
TRBV6-2/TRBV6-3,TRBJ2-1,many,13,ASSYAGRGYNEQF
TRBV5-1,TRBJ2-2,.,15,ASSLALAGTNTGELF
TRBV4-3,TRBJ1-5,.,12,ASSQDARRQPQH
TRBV7-9,TRBJ2-1,many,13,ASSPHGSSYNEQF
TRBV12-3/TRBV12-4,TRBJ2-3,many,10,ASIGASRAQY
TRBV27,TRBJ2-5,.,13,ASSRLLAGDETQY
TRBV12-3/TRBV12-4,TRBJ2-3,many,11,ASSLRGTDTQY
TRBV5-6,TRBJ2-1,.,13,ASSLFLAGDNEQF
TRBV28,TRBJ1-6,many,13,ASSPPGGRYSPLH
TRBV20-1,TRBJ1-5,many,13,SAIKGTGINQPQH
TRBV2,TRBJ1-4,.,13,ASSGGPTTNEKLF
TRBV2,TRBJ2-1,many,10,ARRISRAEQF